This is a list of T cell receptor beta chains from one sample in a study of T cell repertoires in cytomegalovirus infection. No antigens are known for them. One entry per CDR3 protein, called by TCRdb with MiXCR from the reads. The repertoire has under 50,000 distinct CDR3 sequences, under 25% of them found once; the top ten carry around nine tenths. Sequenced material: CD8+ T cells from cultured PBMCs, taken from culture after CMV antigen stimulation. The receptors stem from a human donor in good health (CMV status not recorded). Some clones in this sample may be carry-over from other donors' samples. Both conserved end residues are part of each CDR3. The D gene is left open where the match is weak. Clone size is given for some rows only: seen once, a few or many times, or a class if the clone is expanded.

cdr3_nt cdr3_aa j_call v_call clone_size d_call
TGTGCCAGCAGTTTAGGAGAGTCCCAGTACTTC CASSLGESQYF TRBJ2-5 TRBV27 . .
TGCAGCGCTATTGGTTCCTCCTACGAGCAGTACTTC CSAIGSSYEQYF TRBJ2-7 TRBV29-1 . .
TGTGCCAGCAGCCTAATGCAGGGTTTGATGGAGACCCAGTACTTC CASSLMQGLMETQYF TRBJ2-5 TRBV7-2 . .
TGTGCCAGCAGCTTCCCGAGGCGGCAGGATGTTAATTCACCCCTCCACTTT CASSFPRRQDVNSPLHF TRBJ1-6 TRBV7-8 few .
TGTGCCAGCAGCTTAGTGGCAGGGGGCCTCGGGGGCTACACCTTC CASSLVAGGLGGYTF TRBJ1-2 TRBV7-6 . TRBD1
TGTGCCAGCAGCTATCAATTCCGGGGAGGCTACACCTTC CASSYQFRGGYTF TRBJ1-2 TRBV28 . .
TGTGCCAGCAGCCCTGAGCGGGAGGGCCATACCGGGGAGCTGTTTTTT CASSPEREGHTGELFF TRBJ2-2 TRBV7-9 . TRBD2
TGTGCCAGCAGGAAAACTAGCGGGTACAGTCCTGGGGAGCTGTTTTTT CASRKTSGYSPGELFF TRBJ2-2 TRBV7-2 . TRBD2
TGTGCCAGCAGCCCAAGTAGCCCCGGACCCTACAATGAGCAGTTCTTC CASSPSSPGPYNEQFF TRBJ2-1 TRBV5-5 few .
TGTGCCAGCAGCTCATACACAGATACGCAGTATTTT CASSSYTDTQYF TRBJ2-3 TRBV12-3/TRBV12-4 many .
TGTGCCATCAGAACCACAGGGTTGGCCACTGAAGCTTTCTTT CAIRTTGLATEAFF TRBJ1-1 TRBV10-3 . .
TGTGCCAGCAGCTCCCCCAGGGCAGGGGACTATGGCTACACCTTC CASSSPRAGDYGYTF TRBJ1-2 TRBV7-8 few .
TGTGCCAGCACCCGAGGGCTAGCGGTCTCCTACAATGAGCAGTTCTTC CASTRGLAVSYNEQFF TRBJ2-1 TRBV2 . TRBD2
TGTGCCAGCAGCGTGTCGGGGGGGCCTGAGACCCAGTACTTC CASSVSGGPETQYF TRBJ2-5 TRBV7-3 . TRBD2
TGTGCCAGCGCGACAGGGACGAACACAGATACGCAGTATTTT CASATGTNTDTQYF TRBJ2-3 TRBV7-9 . TRBD1
TGTGCCAGCAGTTACGGGCTCGAAGCTTTCTTT CASSYGLEAFF TRBJ1-1 TRBV27 . .
TGTGCCAGCAAATTGGAAGGTATGAACACTGAAGCTTTCTTT CASKLEGMNTEAFF TRBJ1-1 TRBV6-2/TRBV6-3 . .
TGTGCCAGCAGCTCGACAGGAGCCTACGAGCAGTACTTC CASSSTGAYEQYF TRBJ2-7 TRBV7-9 . .
TGTGCCAGCAGTGAGGTGGGAAGTGGCACCGGGGAGCTGTTTTTT CASSEVGSGTGELFF TRBJ2-2 TRBV6-1 . .
TGTGCCAGCACCAAGACAGGGGAATTCTATGGCTACACCTTC CASTKTGEFYGYTF TRBJ1-2 TRBV2 . TRBD1
TGTGCCAGCAGTTTAAGGGGGCAGGGCACAGATACGCAGTATTTT CASSLRGQGTDTQYF TRBJ2-3 TRBV12-3/TRBV12-4 few TRBD1
TGTGCCAGCAGCTCAACCGGCGGGTTCTTACAAGAGACCCAGTACTTC CASSSTGGFLQETQYF TRBJ2-5 TRBV7-9 . .
TGTGCCAGCAGCTCCCGGGACAGGGCCCGTTTACGACTTTACAATGAGCAGTTCTTC CASSSRDRARLRLYNEQFF TRBJ2-1 TRBV11-1 few TRBD1
TGTGCCAGCAGTGAACAGTTTTCCCTCTCCTACGAGCAGTACTTC CASSEQFSLSYEQYF TRBJ2-7 TRBV6-1 . .
TGTGCCTTACAGGGGGGAGCGAGTGACAATGAGCAGTTCTTC CALQGGASDNEQFF TRBJ2-1 TRBV2 . TRBD1
TGTGCCAGCAGTCTCCCGAGGATGTCTTTCGAGCAGTACTTC CASSLPRMSFEQYF TRBJ2-7 TRBV12-3/TRBV12-4 few .
TGCGCCAGCAGCGAGGACGGAGCGGCTAATGAAAAACTGTTTTTT CASSEDGAANEKLFF TRBJ1-4 TRBV5-1 many .
TGTGCCAGCAGCGAAAGAGGTTCTAGCGGCCCCATTAGGGGTAATTCACCCCTCCACTTT CASSERGSSGPIRGNSPLHF TRBJ1-6 TRBV7-6 . .
TGCAGCGTTGAAGATCTAGGACAGACGAACACTGAAGCTTTCTTT CSVEDLGQTNTEAFF TRBJ1-1 TRBV29-1 few .
TGTGCCAGCAGCTTAACCAGGGGAGTCTCTGGAAACACCATATATTTT CASSLTRGVSGNTIYF TRBJ1-3 TRBV7-9 few .
TGTGCCAGCAGTTACAGCGGGTTCAGCTCCTACGAGCAGTACTTC CASSYSGFSSYEQYF TRBJ2-7 TRBV6-2/TRBV6-3 . .
TGTGCCATCAGTGAGTGGGGACAGGCGGAATACGAGCAGTACTTC CAISEWGQAEYEQYF TRBJ2-7 TRBV10-3 few TRBD1
TGTGCCAGCAGCCGGACAGGGGACTACAATGAGCAGTTCTTC CASSRTGDYNEQFF TRBJ2-1 TRBV6-2/TRBV6-3 few TRBD1
TGTGCCAGCAGCTCCCCCCTGAAAGACAATGAGCAGTTCTTC CASSSPLKDNEQFF TRBJ2-1 TRBV7-9 . .
TGTGCCAGCAGCCGGAAGGAGGTCCAAAGGGCCCAGTACTTC CASSRKEVQRAQYF TRBJ2-5 TRBV7-9 few .
TGTGCCAGCAGCGAGGGGGGCGTAAGCTCCTACGAGCAGTACTTC CASSEGGVSSYEQYF TRBJ2-7 TRBV9 . .